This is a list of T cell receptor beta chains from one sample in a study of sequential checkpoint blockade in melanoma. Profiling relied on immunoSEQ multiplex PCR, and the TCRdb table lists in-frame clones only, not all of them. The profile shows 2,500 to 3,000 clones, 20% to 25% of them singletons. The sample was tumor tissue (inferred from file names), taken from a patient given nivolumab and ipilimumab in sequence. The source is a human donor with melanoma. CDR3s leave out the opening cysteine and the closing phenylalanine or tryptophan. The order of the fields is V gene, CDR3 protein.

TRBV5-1,ASSLEGQWFNEQF
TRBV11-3,ASSPKGGGAGTGELF
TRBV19,AIRPALNTEAF
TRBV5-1,ASSWRGDRARDTEAF
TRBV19,ASSIHQKNTEAF
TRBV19,ASSSGSNQPQH
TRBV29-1,SAEGGIETEAF
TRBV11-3,ASSSEQGAGQPQH
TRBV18,ASSPEVEAYNEQF
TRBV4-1,ASSQTRSGTSGGKGSTDTQY
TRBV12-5,ASLRGGTRNEQF
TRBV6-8,ASSPGQGAGYSNQPQH
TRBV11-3,ASSLKSPDGSYNEQF
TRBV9,ASSVDPDRAMNTEAF
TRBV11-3,ASSGTNRANYGYT
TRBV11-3,ASSPRTGINTGELF
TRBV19,ASSGGIWATYNEQF